This T cell receptor beta chain was captured by sequencing in a study of blood T cell repertoires in COVID-19. As for the study in general: There were acute and convalescent COVID-19 samples, and they came from the United States, Italy and Spain. In each case, the material was cDNA or gDNA derived from T cells, B-cell-depleted T cells, or PBMCs.

The CDR3 loop spans 14 amino acids. The V end was cut by 3 bases, the J end by 1 base, with 8 bases between. Germline V gene sequence: CDR1 LNHDA, CDR2 SQIVND (reference sequence). In its sample, this clone was seen once. Authors' processing steps: From reference gene primer amplification, estimates of nucleated cell counts were derived. The assay was immunoSEQ multiplex PCR, and TCRdb's table has in-frame clones only and misses some. V, J and clone size were drawn from that table, and D and trimming were deduced from the DNA. The table lists about 150,000 clones, over 70% of them singletons. Specimen: peripheral blood. This chain joins TRBV19 and TRBJ2-3; a weak D match, TRBD1 (6 bases). This receptor was identified in a man between 60 and 75 years old with acute or convalescent COVID-19. The CDR3 nucleotides read TGTGCCAGTAGTATCTGGACAGGCACAGATACGCAGTATTTT. Protein sequence: CASSIWTGTDTQYF.